These T cell receptor beta chains were read from a single sample in a study of regulatory T cells in long-lasting Graves disease. A single record per CDR3 protein comes from TCRdb applying MiXCR to the multiplex PCR reads. The sample includes about 530,000 distinct CDR3 sequences, about 16% seen only once; the top ten take more than 20%. These same data were also listed under a study on T cells in Graves' hyperthyroidism and ophthalmopathy.

Material: peripheral blood mononuclear cells (PBMCs), obtained at new diagnosis, from a patient treated with antithyroid drugs. These receptors originate from a woman aged 35-65 years with Graves disease. Both conserved end residues are part of each CDR3. The D gene is left open where the match is weak. Size values are once, few and many counts, or a class for expanded clones, and some rows have none.

size	length	V	J	D	DNA	CDR3
.	13	TRBV6-2/TRBV6-3	TRBJ2-5	.	TGTGCCAGCAGTAGGCACAGGGAAGAGACCCAGTACTTC	CASSRHREETQYF
few	13	TRBV27	TRBJ1-2	.	TGTGCCAGCAGTGTCCAGGGATTCTATAGCTACACCTTC	CASSVQGFYSYTF
many	15	TRBV12-3/TRBV12-4	TRBJ1-2	.	TGTGCCAGCAGCGCCCAGGAATCCGGGCCCTATGGCTACACCTTC	CASSAQESGPYGYTF
few	11	TRBV12-3/TRBV12-4	TRBJ1-1	TRBD1	TGTGCCAGCAGTGCGGACAGGAAAGCTTTCTTT	CASSADRKAFF
many	13	TRBV2	TRBJ2-2	.	TGTGCCAGCAGTTGGGGGGACACCGGGGAGCTGTTTTTT	CASSWGDTGELFF
.	14	TRBV6-2/TRBV6-3	TRBJ2-7	.	TGTGCCAGCAGCGCCGGAAACAGGCAAGCCGAGCAGTACTTC	CASSAGNRQAEQYF
many	15	TRBV6-5	TRBJ1-1	.	TGTGCCAGCAGTTACTCGGTGCGGTTGAACACTGAAGCTTTCTTT	CASSYSVRLNTEAFF
many	14	TRBV10-3	TRBJ2-7	TRBD2	TGTGCCATCAGCCGAGCGGGGCAAACCTACGAGCAGTACTTC	CAISRAGQTYEQYF
many	11	TRBV3-1	TRBJ1-2	.	TGTGCCAGCAGCCAAGACTATGGCTACACCTTC	CASSQDYGYTF
many	14	TRBV5-1	TRBJ1-2	.	TGCGCCAGCAGCTTGGACAGAGCTAACTATGGCTACACCTTC	CASSLDRANYGYTF
.	13	TRBV20-1	TRBJ2-7	TRBD2	TGCAGTGCTAGGCGGGGGATAGCCTACGAGCAGTACTTC	CSARRGIAYEQYF
many	15	TRBV9	TRBJ2-3	.	TGTGCCAGCAGCGTAGGTGGGGGGTATGTAGATACGCAGTATTTT	CASSVGGGYVDTQYF
few	13	TRBV12-3/TRBV12-4	TRBJ2-7	.	TGTGCCAGCAGTTTACGAAGATCCTACGAGCAGTACTTC	CASSLRRSYEQYF
many	15	TRBV6-9	TRBJ1-2	.	TGTGCCAGCAGTTACATGTCTGCTGAGAACTATGGCTACACCTTC	CASSYMSAENYGYTF
.	14	TRBV7-9	TRBJ2-5	TRBD2	TGTGCCAGCAGCCGCAGCGGGGGGGGTCTCGACCAGTACTTC	CASSRSGGGLDQYF
many	15	TRBV6-2/TRBV6-3	TRBJ2-5	TRBD1	TGTGCCAGCAGCCGAGGACAGGGGGCCTTTGAGACCCAGTACTTC	CASSRGQGAFETQYF
.	18	TRBV6-5	TRBJ1-5	.	TGTGCCAGCAGTTACGATACCCGACGGGTACACGGCAATCAGCCCCAGCATTTT	CASSYDTRRVHGNQPQHF
many	12	TRBV28	TRBJ2-6	.	TGTGCCAGCGACTCTGGGGCCAACGTCCTGACTTTC	CASDSGANVLTF
many	16	TRBV29-1	TRBJ2-2	.	TGCAGCGTTGAAAAGGTGGTCGGCGGGACAGCCGGGGAGCTGTTTTTT	CSVEKVVGGTAGELFF
few	15	TRBV11-2	TRBJ2-3	TRBD2	TGTGCCAGCAGCTCTACCGGGACTAGCGGGGGGGCCACATATTTT	CASSSTGTSGGATYF
many	13	TRBV3-1	TRBJ2-1	.	TGTGCCAGCAGCGCCGGGTCCCCTAGTGAGCAGTTCTTC	CASSAGSPSEQFF
many	15	TRBV3-1	TRBJ2-5	TRBD2	TGTGCCAGCAGCTCAAGGGTAGCGGGGCAAGAGACCCAGTACTTC	CASSSRVAGQETQYF
.	18	TRBV6-1	TRBJ2-2	TRBD2	TGTGCCAGCAGTCAATTCGTCTTAGCGGGGGGGTCTCGTGGGGAGCTGTTTTTT	CASSQFVLAGGSRGELFF
few	14	TRBV5-1	TRBJ2-2	.	TGCGCCAGCAGCTTGGGGGCATATACCGGGGAGCTGTTTTTT	CASSLGAYTGELFF
.	20	TRBV5-1	TRBJ2-3	TRBD2	TGCGCCAGCAGCACCTACGGACTAGCGGGAGCGTTCCCCCTCACAGATACGCAGTATTTT	CASSTYGLAGAFPLTDTQYF
many	13	TRBV7-2	TRBJ2-1	.	TGTGCCAGCAGCTCCGGGACCATCAATGAGCAGTTCTTC	CASSSGTINEQFF
.	16	TRBV24-1	TRBJ2-1	TRBD1	TGTGCCACCAGTGATAAAGGGACAGGGGTCTACAATGAGCAGTTCTTC	CATSDKGTGVYNEQFF
many	15	TRBV4-1	TRBJ1-1	TRBD1	TGCGCCAGCAGGACAGGGTCCAAATCCAACACTGAAGCTTTCTTT	CASRTGSKSNTEAFF
.	14	TRBV19	TRBJ2-1	.	TGTGCCAGTAGTGAAACAGGGTTTAGTAATGAGCAGTTCTTC	CASSETGFSNEQFF
.	11	TRBV7-9	TRBJ1-2	TRBD1	TGTGCCAGCTATACAGGGGCCGGCTACACCTTC	CASYTGAGYTF
.	13	TRBV11-2	TRBJ1-5	.	TGTGCCAGCAGCTTAGACCCTGGAGAAATTCAGCATTTT	CASSLDPGEIQHF
many	13	TRBV28	TRBJ1-2	.	TGTGCCAGCAGTTTCTTTCCGGCAACTAAGTACACCTTC	CASSFFPATKYTF
.	15	TRBV20-1	TRBJ1-6	TRBD1	TGCAGTGCTAGAGATCCGACAGGGATTCATTCACCCCTCCACTTT	CSARDPTGIHSPLHF
.	18	TRBV19	TRBJ2-2	TRBD2	TGTGCCAGTAACCATCGCCTAGCGGGACACCGAAACACCGGGGAGCTGTTTTTT	CASNHRLAGHRNTGELFF
many	14	TRBV12-3/TRBV12-4	TRBJ1-5	TRBD1	TGTGCCAGCAGTAACCGGGACAGGGATCAGCCCCAGCATTTT	CASSNRDRDQPQHF
few	16	TRBV19	TRBJ1-2	.	TGTGCCAGTAGTATAGATACCACCAGGGGCACCTATGGCTACACCTTC	CASSIDTTRGTYGYTF
many	15	TRBV12-3/TRBV12-4	TRBJ1-2	.	TGTGCCAGCAGTTTCGAGGCAGGAGCCCGGCATGGCTACACCTTC	CASSFEAGARHGYTF
many	14	TRBV6-1	TRBJ1-5	.	TGTGCCAGCAGACCGGGGGCGGGCAATCAGCCCCAGCATTTT	CASRPGAGNQPQHF
.	13	TRBV5-1	TRBJ2-2	.	TGCGCCAGCAGAGAGTCCGGGCCCGGGGAGCTGTTTTTT	CASRESGPGELFF
many	15	TRBV6-2/TRBV6-3	TRBJ2-1	TRBD2	TGTGCCAGCAGATTTCTAGCGGGGAGTCACAATGAGCAGTTCTTC	CASRFLAGSHNEQFF